Each of the 17 T cell receptor beta chains below was sequenced from the same sample in a study of glioma-infiltrating T cells. The iRepertoire nested amplicon-rescue multiplex PCR amplified TCR alpha and beta CDR3s from RNA. A single record per CDR3 protein comes from TCRdb applying MiXCR to the multiplex PCR reads. This sample yields some 120,000 distinct CDR3 sequences, of which 20% to 25% are seen a single time; 13% to 15% belongs to the top ten. The sample comprised glioma tissue, nonneoplastic brain tissue, or PBMCs (not recorded which). These receptors all come from a human donor with low-grade glioma or glioblastoma, undergoing nonglioma brain surgery, or in good health (not recorded which).

This clonotype was counted many times. V gene TRBV28 combines with J gene TRBJ1-3; a possible D gene is TRBD1 (5 bases). The CDR3 loop spans 17 amino acids. CDR1 is MDHEN, CDR2 SYDVKM, per germline. V shed 6 bases and J shed 0 bases, with 18 bases lying between them. CDR3 in DNA: TGTGCCAGCAGACTAGGGCAGGGAGCCCCCTCTGGAAACACCATATATTTT. Protein sequence: CASRLGQGAPSGNTIYF. Filled out from reference TRBV28 and TRBJ1-3, the complete variable domain reads DVKVTQSSRYLVKRTGEKVFLECVQDMDHENMFWYRQDPGLGLRLIYFSYDVKMKEKGDIPEGYSVSREKKERFSLILESASTNQTSMYLCASRLGQGAPSGNTIYFGEGSWLTVV.

CDR3 bases: TGTGCCATCAGGGGGCGGGACATCGAGAGCACCGGGGAGCTGTTTTTT. Protein sequence: CAIRGRDIESTGELFF. This chain connects TRBV10-3 to TRBJ2-2, with D perhaps TRBD1 or TRBD2 (6 bases each). This CDR3 has 16 amino acids. CDR1 is ENHRY and CDR2 is SYGVKD in the germline V gene. V lost 6 bases and J 4 bases, leaving 18 bases between the germline ends.

There are many counts of this clonotype. The genes are TRBV4-3 and TRBJ1-1, with 7 bases fitting TRBD1. The trim removed 3 bases at V and 8 bases at J, leaving 0 bases unmatched. Per germline, CDR1 LGHNA and CDR2 YSLEER. This CDR3 is built from 11 residues. CDR3 nucleotides: TGCGCCAGCAGCCACAGGGGGGAAGCTTTCTTT. Protein sequence: CASSHRGEAFF.

In this sample, this clonotype turned up many times. The chain employs TRBV20-1 and TRBJ1-2; D is uncertain. CDR1 and CDR2 from the germline V gene are DFQATT and SNEGSKA (reference sequence). V was trimmed by 2 bases and J by 2 bases, leaving 6 bases between them. This CDR3 has 12 residues. CDR3 in amino acids: CSARTDNYGYTF. CDR3 DNA: TGCAGTGCTAGAACAGACAACTATGGCTACACCTTC.

The sample holds many counts of this clonotype. The chain joins TRBV7-2 to TRBJ2-3; 9 nucleotides match TRBD2. Germline assignment: CDR1 SGHTA and CDR2 FQGNSA. V lost 3 bases and J lost 6; bases outside the gene matches: 16. There are 18 residues in the CDR3. CDR3 DNA: TGTGCCAGCAGCTTCCCCCTTGGACTAGCGTCGGTGGTGGATACGCAGTATTTT. It codes for CASSFPLGLASVVDTQYF.

Comment on this clonotype: This may be a read error: a much more frequent sequence differs by one nucleotide. This chain connects TRBV4-1 to TRBJ2-2; D is unresolved. Germline lookup yields CDR1 MGHRA and CDR2 YSYEKL. Trimming cost V 1 base and J 4 bases, with 10 bases left between them. CDR3 length: 15 amino acids. CDR3 residues: CASSQGRRATGELFF. CDR3 nucleotide sequence: TGCGCCAGCAGCCAAGGGAGAAGAGCCACCGGGGAGCTGTTTTTT.

This clonotype was recorded at least ten times. This chain joins TRBV10-3 and TRBJ2-3; D could derive from TRBD1 or TRBD2 (5 bases each). This CDR3 has 16 amino acids. Germline lookup yields CDR1 ENHRY and CDR2 SYGVKD. V lost 5 bases to trimming and J lost 1 base, with 16 bases between them. Here the CDR3 reads CAISSNWDGRTDTQYF. The CDR3 region has the DNA TGTGCCATCAGTTCGAACTGGGACGGACGCACAGATACGCAGTATTTT.

This clonotype appeared many times. The chain employs TRBV19 and TRBJ2-5; D is ambiguous. Between the trimmed V and J ends, which lost 3 bases and 2 bases, there was a span of 7 bases. The CDR3 is made up of 13 amino acids. CDR1 is LNHDA and CDR2 is SQIVND in the germline V gene (reference sequence). The CDR3 sequence is CASSISGQETQYF. CDR3 DNA sequence: TGTGCCAGTAGTATCTCCGGGCAAGAGACCCAGTACTTC.

Concerning this clonotype: Possible read error: a much larger clone is one base away. The chain links TRBV29-1 to TRBJ2-7; TRBD2 might be the D (6 bases). Germline V gene data show CDR1 as SQVTM and CDR2 as ANQGSEA. The CDR3 consists of 10 residues. The CDR3 nucleotides are TGCAACGTCTGGGAGGACGAGCAGTACTTC. Translation gives CNVWEDEQYF.

In this sample, this clonotype turned up many times. The chain is built from TRBV19 and TRBJ2-1, with D perhaps matching TRBD1 (5 bases). The V and J ends lost 3 bases and 9 bases respectively, with 12 bases between them. Germline assignment: CDR1 LNHDA and CDR2 SQIVND (reference sequence). The CDR3 is 13 residues long. The CDR3 DNA reads TGTGCCAGTAGTATTCAGGGTTCGGGTGAGCAGTTCTTC. Translated: CASSIQGSGEQFF.

This chain connects TRBV19 to TRBJ2-7; 7 nucleotides align to TRBD1. The CDR3 spans 15 residues. Germline V gives CDR1 LNHDA, CDR2 SQIVND (reference sequence). The J segment lost 3 bases and the V segment lost 6 bases, leaving 11 bases of the junction unmatched. The CDR3 loop reads CASRKVGTDNYEQYF. The DNA for the CDR3 is TGTGCCAGTAGGAAGGTCGGGACAGATAACTACGAGCAGTACTTC.

This clonotype was observed many times. V is TRBV6-2 or TRBV6-3 and J is TRBJ1-1; D may be TRBD1 (6 bases). Germline V CDR1 and CDR2: MNHEY, SVGEGT. The V and J ends lost 0 bases and 0 bases respectively, with 11 bases between them. This CDR3 is 16 amino acids long. As DNA, the CDR3 is TGTGCCAGCAGTTACTCAAGACAGGAAATGAACACTGAAGCTTTCTTT. Its protein product is CASSYSRQEMNTEAFF.

Concerning this clonotype itself: Just one base apart from a much larger clone, this may be a read error. The chain combines TRBV29-1 with TRBJ2-7, with D possibly matching TRBD1 (5 bases). Germline assignment: CDR1 SQVTM and CDR2 ANQGSEA. The CDR3 is made up of 12 amino acids. The V and J ends lost 5 bases and 3 bases respectively, with 11 bases between them. The CDR3 DNA follows: TGCAGCGTTACCAGAGACAGCTACGAGCAGTACTTC. Translated, it gives CSVTRDSYEQYF.

This clonotype was seen a few times. The chain links TRBV5-1 to TRBJ2-2; D remains unclear. V was trimmed by 0 bases and J by 0 bases, leaving 3 bases between them. Germline V gives CDR1 SGHRS, CDR2 YFSETQ. This CDR3 has 14 amino acids. The CDR3 here is CASSLASNTGELFF. The CDR3 DNA sequence: TGCGCCAGCAGCTTGGCCTCGAACACCGGGGAGCTGTTTTTT.

The table lists this clonotype with many counts. This chain uses TRBV4-1 with TRBJ2-5; 13 bases map to TRBD2. With V trimmed by 1 base and J by 6 bases, 5 bases remained unmatched. From germline, CDR1 is MGHRA and CDR2 YSYEKL. The CDR3 consists of 16 residues. CDR3 nucleotide sequence: TGCGCCAGCAGCCAAGTCCCCGGGACTAGCGGGAAGACCCAGTACTTC. Translating it yields CASSQVPGTSGKTQYF.

The V gene is TRBV3-1, the J gene TRBJ2-1; D is undetermined. Germline values: CDR1 LGHDT, CDR2 YNNKEL (reference sequence). This CDR3 has 15 residues. The V end was cut by 2 bases, the J end by 6 bases, with 14 bases between. This CDR3 is CASSQMPGQCNEQFF. The CDR3 DNA follows: TGTGCCAGCAGCCAAATGCCGGGCCAGTGCAATGAGCAGTTCTTC.

There are many counts of this clonotype. The rearrangement links TRBV10-3 to TRBJ1-2; TRBD1 matches at 7 bases. The CDR3 is made up of 13 amino acids. Unmatched junction bases numbered 5, after V lost 5 bases and J lost 5 bases. The germline CDR1 and CDR2 sequences are ENHRY and SYGVKD. The DNA for the CDR3 is TGTGCCATCAGTCCCGACAGGGATTATGGCTACACCTTC. Its protein product is CAISPDRDYGYTF.